A single TCR beta chain is shown here with its context. The data stem from a study of blood T cell repertoires in COVID-19. Study background: Acute and convalescent COVID-19 samples came from the United States, Italy and Spain. PBMCs, B-cell-depleted T cells, or T cells were the source of the cDNA or gDNA that made up the material.

Per the original methods: Reference gene primer amplification gave nucleated cell count estimates. This table comes from immunoSEQ multiplex PCR, and its TCRdb copy is limited to in-frame clones, with some not included. Clone size and the V and J calls come from that table; the DNA yielded D and trimming. The table includes 130,000 or so clones, approximately 85% detected once. Germline V gene data show CDR1 as LGHNT and CDR2 as FRNRAP. V lost 5 bases to trimming and J lost 5 bases, with 13 bases between them. The CDR3 loop spans 14 amino acids. This TCR came from a human donor in a cohort sampled during active COVID-19. The sequenced material came from peripheral blood. The genes are TRBV12-5 and TRBJ1-5; a weak D match, TRBD1 (5 bases). CDR3 DNA sequence: TGTGCTAGTGGTCCGGGGGAGGGAGATCAGCCCCAGCATTTT. Its protein is CASGPGEGDQPQHF.